This T cell receptor (beta chain) was obtained from a study of blood T cell repertoires in COVID-19 (TCRdb year 2020). For the study in its entirety: Collaborator samples came from the United States, Italy and Spain and covered acute and convalescent phases of COVID-19. Deeply sampled blood TCRbeta repertoires from subjects exposed to, actively infected with, or recovered from COVID-19 were included in the dataset. Where available, HLA class I and class II types were taken from metadata supplied by the sample provider and were not determined by assay-based typing. The prospective study material was composed of cDNA or gDNA derived from T cells, B-cell-depleted T cells, or PBMCs. Sample metadata almost always included a de-identified subject ID, COVID-19 status, age in years and sex. The repertoires were released in a freely available public database intended as a resource for research on the immune response to SARS-CoV-2. Samples were obtained from the ongoing ImmuneRACE study (first 160 participants) and from 1,254 subjects provided by 6 global collaborators. On the study overall, not on this receptor specifically: How much clinical and demographic metadata was included differed by source and by participant, and the metadata was provided uncurated.

TCRbeta CDR3 regions were amplified from genomic DNA using the immunoSEQ Assay, a bias-controlled multiplex PCR. The authors' pipeline ran thus. The number of nucleated cells in each sample was estimated by amplification of reference gene primers within the assay. To quantify the absolute abundance of each unique TCRbeta CDR3 rearrangement, sequence reads were collapsed and filtered. For each sample, productive Simpson clonality was calculated by taking the square root of Simpson's diversity index across productive rearrangements. The clones in this table, taken by TCRdb from immuneACCESS, are in-frame only. Not every clone is retained; where verified, under half of the shortfall comes from an unresolved V gene, and the cause of the rest is unknown. V, J and clone size reflect that table, while D and trimming were determined from the DNA. This sample gives nearly 350,000 clones in total; roughly 87% of them show up just once. The ten top clones hold about 0.93% of the sample.

The CDR3 holds 16 amino acids from the cysteine to the phenylalanine. Only CDR3 DNA is held: 48 bases, read in frame from base 1. The germline V gene encodes CDR1 SGHRS and CDR2 YFSETQ. V is pared back by 0 bases and J by 6 bases, with 16 bases lying between the germline termini. Enrolling through a virtual design, the prospective study's participants ranged in age from roughly 18 to 95 years and lived across around 25 United States geographic areas. To assign participants to cohorts, the prospective study relied on clinical history that participants themselves reported in a screening survey and a study questionnaire. Recovered participants in ImmuneRACE Cohort 3 were defined as having two consecutive negative NP/OP PCR tests, clearance from a healthcare professional, or resolution of symptoms. Mobile phlebotomists in the prospective study collected whole blood, serum and a nasopharyngeal or oropharyngeal swab from every participant. Additional blood draws and questionnaires over an approximately two-month period could optionally be provided by prospective study participants. Before DNA extraction, blood samples from the prospective study were shipped at room temperature or frozen.

A note on this clone: No cognate antigen has been identified for it. No base qualities exist here, and no much larger clone lies one base off it.

Recombination linked TRBV5-1 to TRBJ2-1; TRBD2 is a possible D gene, resting on 7 matching bases. Sequences were obtained from PBMCs or T cells enriched from blood (not recorded which). This TCR derives from a woman under 40 who had recovered from COVID-19. The DNA sequence follows: TGCGCCAGCAGCTTGGCCGAGGGGGGGCCGTTCAATGAGCAGTTCTTC. Translated, it gives CASSLAEGGPFNEQFF.